What follows are 10 T cell receptor beta chains derived from one specimen sequenced in a study of blood T cell repertoires in COVID-19. Profiled with immunoSEQ multiplex PCR; TCRdb holds only in-frame clones, not every one. The data contain about 140,000 clones, approximately 86% of them singletons. The sample comprised peripheral blood. Every receptor here comes from a woman aged 55 to 70 with acute or convalescent COVID-19.

This rearrangement joins TRBV10-3 to TRBJ2-1, with 9 nucleotides matching TRBD2. The germline CDR1 and CDR2 sequences are ENHRY and SYGVKD. The V and J ends lost 3 bases and 5 bases, in that order; junction bases with no gene match: 11. This CDR3 has 17 residues. As DNA, the CDR3 is TGTGCCATCAGTGACAGTCTAGCGGGACTTGGAAACAATGAGCAGTTCTTC. This codes for CAISDSLAGLGNNEQFF.

The V and J genes are TRBV18 and TRBJ2-1; 10 nucleotides agree with TRBD1. The CDR3 covers 17 residues. The junction had 12 bases not matched to a gene; V was cut back by 3 bases and J by 7 bases. From germline, CDR1 is KGHSH and CDR2 LQKENI. CDR3 DNA: TGTGCCAGCTCACCCCTTGTCGACAGGGGGCCATTGAATGAGCAGTTCTTC. This translates into CASSPLVDRGPLNEQFF.

This chain links TRBV5-1 with TRBJ2-2, with 16 bases matching TRBD2. Germline values: CDR1 SGHRS, CDR2 YFSETQ. The V and J ends lost 4 bases and 0 bases, in that order; junction bases with no gene match: 3. The CDR3 is 18 amino acids. CDR3 coding DNA: TGCGCCAGCAGCACCGGGACTAGCGGGGGGGCGAACACCGGGGAGCTGTTTTTT. Translated, it gives CASSTGTSGGANTGELFF.

V is TRBV14 and J is TRBJ1-2, with TRBD1 matching 7 bases. The germline CDR1 and CDR2 sequences are SGHDN and FVKESK. V dropped 4 bases and J dropped 8; count of bases not matched to a gene: 10. The CDR3 spans 14 residues. The CDR3 sequence is CASSRRGTAEGYTF. In DNA form, the CDR3 reads TGTGCCAGCAGCCGACGCGGGACAGCTGAAGGCTACACCTTC.

The V and J genes are TRBV18 and TRBJ1-2; D perhaps matches TRBD1 (6 bases). Germline V lookup: CDR1 KGHSH, CDR2 LQKENI. CDR3 length: 13 amino acids. V dropped 3 bases and J dropped 4 bases, with 9 bases sitting between them. The CDR3: CASSPDRSYGYTF. CDR3 bases: TGTGCCAGCTCACCGGACAGAAGCTATGGCTACACCTTC.

This clone has only one observation. The chain recombines TRBV9 with TRBJ2-7; 12 bases are a match to TRBD2. There are 16 residues in the CDR3. The V gene end was trimmed by 4 bases and the J gene end by 5 bases; junction bases not matched to a gene: 10. Germline lookup yields CDR1 SGDLS and CDR2 YYNGEE. CDR3 region: CASSMTSGGPRHEQYF. The DNA for the CDR3 is TGTGCCAGCAGCATGACTAGCGGGGGCCCCAGGCACGAGCAGTACTTC.

The V call is TRBV6-5, the J call TRBJ2-7; possibly TRBD1 for D (5 bases). Germline loops: CDR1 MNHEY, CDR2 SVGAGI. This CDR3 has 13 amino acids. The V end was cut by 8 bases, the J end by 5 bases, with 16 bases between. CDR3 protein: CASQQEISHEQYF. CDR3 coding DNA: TGTGCCAGCCAACAGGAAATAAGCCACGAGCAGTACTTC.

The CDR3 reads CAWSPKGKNRIYEQYF. DNA for the CDR3: TGTGCCTGGAGTCCAAAAGGAAAGAACAGGATATACGAGCAGTACTTC. This chain uses TRBV30 with TRBJ2-7, with a weak D call TRBD1 (5 bases). Germline V gives CDR1 GTSNPN, CDR2 SVGIG (reference sequence). Trimming shortened V by 2 bases and J by 4 bases, and 21 bases separated the two germline ends. This CDR3 has 16 residues.

The chain carries TRBV9 and TRBJ1-1; no clear D. Deletions cut 0 bases from V and 1 base from J, with 7 bases between. Germline CDR1 and CDR2: SGDLS and YYNGEE. The CDR3 loop spans 14 amino acids. CDR3 residues: CASSVVASNTEAFF. The CDR3 nucleotides are TGTGCCAGCAGCGTAGTGGCCTCGAACACTGAAGCTTTCTTT.

This clone was observed a single time. The rearrangement joins TRBV9 to TRBJ1-4; 10 bases map to TRBD1. Trimming took 3 bases from V and 6 from J; bases not matched to a gene: 2. The length of the CDR3 is 14 residues. CDR1 is SGDLS, CDR2 YYNGEE, per germline. The CDR3 protein is CASSATGGDEKLFF. CDR3 nucleotide sequence: TGTGCCAGCAGCGCGACAGGGGGCGATGAAAAACTGTTTTTT.